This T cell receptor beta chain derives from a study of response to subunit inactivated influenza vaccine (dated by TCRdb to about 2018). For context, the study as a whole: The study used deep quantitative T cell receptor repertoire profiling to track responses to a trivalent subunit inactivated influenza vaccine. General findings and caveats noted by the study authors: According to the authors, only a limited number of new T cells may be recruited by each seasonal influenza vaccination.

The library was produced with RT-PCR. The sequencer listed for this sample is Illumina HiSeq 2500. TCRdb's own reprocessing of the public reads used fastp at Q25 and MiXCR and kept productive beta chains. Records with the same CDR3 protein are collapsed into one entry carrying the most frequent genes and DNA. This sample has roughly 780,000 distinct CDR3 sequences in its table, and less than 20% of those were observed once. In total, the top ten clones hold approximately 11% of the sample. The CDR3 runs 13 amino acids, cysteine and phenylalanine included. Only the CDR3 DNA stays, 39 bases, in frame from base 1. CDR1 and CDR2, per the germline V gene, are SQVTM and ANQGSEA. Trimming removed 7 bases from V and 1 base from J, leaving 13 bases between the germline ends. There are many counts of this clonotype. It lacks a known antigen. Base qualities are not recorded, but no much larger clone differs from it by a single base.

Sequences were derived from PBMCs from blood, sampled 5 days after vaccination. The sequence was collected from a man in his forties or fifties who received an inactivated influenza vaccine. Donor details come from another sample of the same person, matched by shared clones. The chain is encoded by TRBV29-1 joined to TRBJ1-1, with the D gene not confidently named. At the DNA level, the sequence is TGCAGCGACTTGTTGGGCGGGAACACTGAAGCTTTCTTT. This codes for CSDLLGGNTEAFF.